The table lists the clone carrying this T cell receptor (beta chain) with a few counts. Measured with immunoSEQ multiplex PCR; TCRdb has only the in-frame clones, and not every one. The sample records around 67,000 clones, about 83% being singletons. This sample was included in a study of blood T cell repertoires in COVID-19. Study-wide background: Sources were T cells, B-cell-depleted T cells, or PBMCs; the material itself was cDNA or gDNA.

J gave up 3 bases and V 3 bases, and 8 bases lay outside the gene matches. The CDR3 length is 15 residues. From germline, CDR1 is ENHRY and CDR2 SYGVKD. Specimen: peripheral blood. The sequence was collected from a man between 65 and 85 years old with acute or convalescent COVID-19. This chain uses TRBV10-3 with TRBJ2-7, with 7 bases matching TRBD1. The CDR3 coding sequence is TGTGCCATCAGTGACCAGGGGGTGACACGCTACGAGCAGTACTTC. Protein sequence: CAISDQGVTRYEQYF.